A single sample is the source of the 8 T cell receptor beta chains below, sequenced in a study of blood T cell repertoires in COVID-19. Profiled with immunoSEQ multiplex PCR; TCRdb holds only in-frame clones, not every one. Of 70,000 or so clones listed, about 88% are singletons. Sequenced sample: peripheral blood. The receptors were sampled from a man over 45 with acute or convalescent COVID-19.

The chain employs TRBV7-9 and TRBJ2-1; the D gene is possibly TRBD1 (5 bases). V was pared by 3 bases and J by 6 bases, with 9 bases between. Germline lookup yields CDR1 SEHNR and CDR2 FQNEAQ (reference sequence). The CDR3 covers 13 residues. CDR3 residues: CASSFQGTNEQFF. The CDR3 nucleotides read TGTGCCAGCAGCTTTCAGGGTACCAATGAGCAGTTCTTC.

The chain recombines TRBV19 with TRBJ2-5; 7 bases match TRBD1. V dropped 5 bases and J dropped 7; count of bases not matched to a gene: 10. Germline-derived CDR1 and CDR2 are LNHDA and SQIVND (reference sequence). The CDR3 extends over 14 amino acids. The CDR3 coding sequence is TGTGCCAGTAGTCCAGACTTGACAGGGCGGACCCAGTACTTC. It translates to CASSPDLTGRTQYF.

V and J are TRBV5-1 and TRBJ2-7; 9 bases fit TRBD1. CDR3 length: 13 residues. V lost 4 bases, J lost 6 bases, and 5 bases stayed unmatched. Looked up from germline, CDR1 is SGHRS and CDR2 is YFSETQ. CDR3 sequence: CASSTGQGSEQYV. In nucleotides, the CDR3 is TGCGCCAGCAGCACAGGACAGGGGAGCGAGCAGTACGTC.

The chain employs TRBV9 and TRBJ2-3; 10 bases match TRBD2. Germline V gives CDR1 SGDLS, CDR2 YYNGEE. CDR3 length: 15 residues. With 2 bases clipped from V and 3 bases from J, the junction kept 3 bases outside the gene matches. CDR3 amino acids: CASSVYSGRTDTQYF. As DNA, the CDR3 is TGTGCCAGCAGCGTGTATAGCGGGAGGACAGATACGCAGTATTTT.

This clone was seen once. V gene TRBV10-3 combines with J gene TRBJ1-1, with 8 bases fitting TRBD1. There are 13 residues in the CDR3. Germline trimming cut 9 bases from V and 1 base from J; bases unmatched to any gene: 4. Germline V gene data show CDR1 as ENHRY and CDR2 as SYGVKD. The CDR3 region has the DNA TGTGCCATTAAAGACAGGGGGAACACTGAAGCTTTCTTT. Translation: CAIKDRGNTEAFF.

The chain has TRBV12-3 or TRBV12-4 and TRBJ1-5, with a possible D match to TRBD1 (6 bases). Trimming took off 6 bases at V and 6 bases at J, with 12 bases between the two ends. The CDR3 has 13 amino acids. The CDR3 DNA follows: TGTGCCAGCAGCAACAGGGAAGGTCAGCCCCAGCATTTT. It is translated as CASSNREGQPQHF.

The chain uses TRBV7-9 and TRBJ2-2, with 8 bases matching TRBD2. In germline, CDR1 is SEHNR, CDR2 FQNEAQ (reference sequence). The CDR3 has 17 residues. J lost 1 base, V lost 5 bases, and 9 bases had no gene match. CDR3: CASSIGTSLMNTGELFF. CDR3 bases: TGTGCCAGCAGCATTGGGACTAGTTTGATGAACACCGGGGAGCTGTTTTTT.

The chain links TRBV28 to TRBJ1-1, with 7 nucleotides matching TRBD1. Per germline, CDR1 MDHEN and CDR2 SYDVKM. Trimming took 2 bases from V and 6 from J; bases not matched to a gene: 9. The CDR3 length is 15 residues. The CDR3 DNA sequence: TGTGCCAGCAGTTTACTCACAGGGGTAGGCCCTGAAGCTTTCTTT. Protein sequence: CASSLLTGVGPEAFF.